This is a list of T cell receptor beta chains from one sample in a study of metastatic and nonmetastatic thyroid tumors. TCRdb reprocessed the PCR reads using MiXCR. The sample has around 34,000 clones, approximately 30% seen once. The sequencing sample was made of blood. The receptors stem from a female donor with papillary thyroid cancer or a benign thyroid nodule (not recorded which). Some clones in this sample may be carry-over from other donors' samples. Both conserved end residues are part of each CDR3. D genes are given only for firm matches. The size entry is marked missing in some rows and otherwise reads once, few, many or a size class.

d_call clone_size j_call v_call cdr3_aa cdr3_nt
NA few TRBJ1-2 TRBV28 CASSPGGPGRLRGYTF TGTGCCAGCAGCCCCGGGGGCCCGGGACGGTTGAGAGGCTACACCTTC
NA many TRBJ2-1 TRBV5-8 CASSLGGAGVNEQFF TGTGCCAGCAGCTTGGGGGGAGCGGGTGTCAATGAGCAGTTCTTC
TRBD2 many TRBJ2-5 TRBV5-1 CASSYRGGPQETQYF TGCGCCAGCAGCTACCGGGGAGGGCCACAAGAGACCCAGTACTTC
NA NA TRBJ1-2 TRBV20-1 CSARVVQNYGYTF TGCAGTGCTAGAGTGGTACAGAACTATGGCTACACCTTC
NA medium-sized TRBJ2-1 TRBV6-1 CASSLANYNEQFF TGTGCCAGCAGTTTAGCCAACTACAATGAGCAGTTCTTC
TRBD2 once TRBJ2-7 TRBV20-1 CSARFSGNPSYEQYF TGCAGTGCTAGGTTTAGCGGGAACCCCTCCTACGAGCAGTACTTC
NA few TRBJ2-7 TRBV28 CASRPFARGSYEQYF TGTGCCAGCAGACCCTTCGCCAGGGGCTCCTACGAGCAGTACTTC
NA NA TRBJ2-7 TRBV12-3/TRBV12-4 CASILRVFEQYF TGTGCCAGCATTTTGAGAGTGTTCGAGCAGTACTTC
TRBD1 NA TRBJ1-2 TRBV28 CASSSRTGTGLRYCYTF TGTGCCAGCAGTTCGAGGACCGGGACAGGTTTGCGCTATTGCTACACCTTC
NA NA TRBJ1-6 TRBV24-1 CASSDFRGPLPSVRTLHF TGTGCCTCCAGTGATTTCCGTGGACCGCTTCCGTCAGTGAGGACCCTCCACTTT
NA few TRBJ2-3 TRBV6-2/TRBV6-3 CASSPAAHGLNTDTQYF TGTGCCAGCAGTCCGGCCGCACACGGCCTGAACACAGATACGCAGTATTTT
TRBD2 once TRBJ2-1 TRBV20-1 CSARVLVTSGDSSYNEQFF TGCAGTGCTAGAGTGCTGGTGACTAGCGGGGATAGCTCCTACAATGAGCAGTTCTTC
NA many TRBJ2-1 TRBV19 CASSRTGDEQFF TGTGCCAGTAGTCGGACGGGGGATGAGCAGTTCTTC
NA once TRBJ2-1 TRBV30 CAWKPEVNEQFF TGTGCCTGGAAGCCCGAGGTCAATGAGCAGTTCTTC
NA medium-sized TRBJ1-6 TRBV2 CASSEIGVEGTPLHF TGTGCCAGCAGTGAAATAGGGGTTGAGGGGACACCCCTCCACTTT
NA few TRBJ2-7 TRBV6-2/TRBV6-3 CASSYSKGFGEQYF TGTGCCAGCAGTTACTCGAAGGGGTTTGGCGAGCAGTACTTC
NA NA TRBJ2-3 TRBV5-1 CASSLATADLDTQYF TGCGCCAGCAGCTTGGCTACGGCGGATTTGGATACGCAGTATTTT
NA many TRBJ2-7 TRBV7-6 CASSPGQGLVYEQYF TGTGCCAGCAGCCCCGGACAGGGACTAGTCTACGAGCAGTACTTC
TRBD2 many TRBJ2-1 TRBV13 CASSLGVTSFGEQFF TGTGCCAGCAGCTTAGGTGTGACTAGCTTCGGTGAGCAGTTCTTC
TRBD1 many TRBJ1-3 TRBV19 CASSIAGTAGNTIYF TGTGCCAGTAGTATAGCCGGGACAGCTGGAAACACCATATATTTT
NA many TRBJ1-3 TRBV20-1 CSALLPGGHFW TGCAGTGCCCTTCTCCCCGGGGGTCACTTTTGG
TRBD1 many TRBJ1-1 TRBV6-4 CASTKMDWDRVYRTNTEAFF TGTGCCAGCACCAAAATGGATTGGGACAGGGTATACCGAACGAACACTGAAGCTTTCTTT
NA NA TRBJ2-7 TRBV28 CASSPHDISREQYF TGTGCCAGCAGTCCACACGACATAAGCCGGGAGCAGTACTTC
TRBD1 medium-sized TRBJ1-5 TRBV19 CASSDRGSNQPQHF TGTGCCAGTAGCGACAGGGGTAGCAATCAGCCCCAGCATTTT
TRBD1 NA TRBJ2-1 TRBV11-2 CASRPGTGRNNEQFF TGTGCCAGCAGGCCCGGGACAGGGAGGAACAATGAGCAGTTCTTC
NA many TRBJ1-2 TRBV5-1 CASSWTSNYGYTF TGCGCCAGCAGCTGGACATCTAACTATGGCTACACCTTC
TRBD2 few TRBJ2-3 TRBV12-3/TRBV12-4 CSSVLAGGPSTDTQYF TGTTCCTCTGTACTAGCGGGAGGGCCGAGCACAGATACGCAGTATTTT
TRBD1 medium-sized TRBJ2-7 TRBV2 CASGRQGVGYEQYF TGTGCCAGCGGACGACAGGGGGTGGGCTACGAGCAGTACTTC
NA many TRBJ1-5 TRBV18 CASSPRTVNQPQHF TGTGCCAGCTCTCCGCGGACAGTAAATCAGCCCCAGCATTTT
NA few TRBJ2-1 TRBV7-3 CASSSQGTQQFF TGTGCCAGCAGCTCCCAGGGGACGCAGCAGTTCTTC
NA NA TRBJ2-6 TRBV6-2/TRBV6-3 CASIPLHSGANVLTF TGTGCCAGCATCCCCCTTCACTCTGGGGCCAACGTCCTGACTTTC
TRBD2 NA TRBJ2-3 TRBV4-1 CAISQVGLAGSDTQYF TGCGCCATCAGCCAAGTGGGCCTAGCGGGCTCTGATACGCAGTATTTT
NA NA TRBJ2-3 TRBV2 CASSEMYTQYF TGTGCCAGCAGTGAAATGTATACGCAGTATTTT
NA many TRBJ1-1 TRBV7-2 CASSLAHGQNTEAFF TGTGCCAGCAGCTTAGCGCACGGGCAGAACACTGAAGCTTTCTTT
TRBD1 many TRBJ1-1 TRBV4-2 CASSQERGRGNTEAFF TGTGCCAGCAGCCAAGAGAGGGGGCGGGGGAACACTGAAGCTTTCTTT
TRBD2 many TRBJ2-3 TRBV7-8 CASSLRPSGATDTQYF TGTGCCAGCAGCTTAAGGCCTAGCGGGGCCACAGATACGCAGTATTTT
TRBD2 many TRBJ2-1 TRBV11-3 CASSLGGLALDEQFF TGTGCCAGCAGCTTAGGGGGACTAGCCCTCGATGAGCAGTTCTTC
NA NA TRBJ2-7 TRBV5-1 CASSLAAVYEQYF TGCGCCAGCAGCTTGGCAGCAGTTTACGAGCAGTACTTC
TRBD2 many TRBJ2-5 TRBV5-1 CATLLREGPIKETQYF TGCGCCACCCTTTTGAGGGAGGGCCCAATCAAAGAGACCCAGTACTTC
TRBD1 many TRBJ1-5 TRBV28 CASSLGTGPTQPQHF TGTGCCAGCAGCCTCGGGACAGGGCCTACTCAGCCCCAGCATTTT
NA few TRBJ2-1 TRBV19 CASKVPGSYNEQFF TGTGCCAGTAAGGTTCCGGGCTCCTACAATGAGCAGTTCTTC
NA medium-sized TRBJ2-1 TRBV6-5 CASSYSSTNNEQFF TGTGCCAGCAGTTACTCGAGCACCAACAATGAGCAGTTCTTC
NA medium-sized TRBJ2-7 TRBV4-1 CASSQEYGEQYF TGCGCCAGCAGCCAAGAGTATGGGGAGCAGTACTTC
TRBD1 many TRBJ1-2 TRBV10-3 CAIRPGTANYGYTF TGTGCCATCAGACCCGGGACAGCTAACTATGGCTACACCTTC
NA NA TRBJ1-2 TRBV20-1 CSARWGSYGYTF TGCAGTGCTAGGTGGGGTAGCTATGGCTACACCTTC
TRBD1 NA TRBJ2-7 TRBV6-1 CASSITGGEQYF TGTGCCAGCAGTATTACAGGGGGCGAGCAGTACTTC
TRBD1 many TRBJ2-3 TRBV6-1 CASSRDRGSDTQYF TGTGCCAGCAGCCGGGACAGGGGCTCAGATACGCAGTATTTT
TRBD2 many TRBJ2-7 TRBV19 CASSIVASGDYEQYF TGTGCCAGTAGTATAGTAGCTAGCGGGGACTACGAGCAGTACTTC
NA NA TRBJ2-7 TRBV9 CASSVAPIDEQYF TGTGCCAGCAGCGTAGCCCCGATTGACGAGCAGTACTTC
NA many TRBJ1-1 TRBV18 CASSPPGGRDEAFF TGTGCCAGCTCACCACCCGGGGGGAGGGATGAAGCTTTCTTT
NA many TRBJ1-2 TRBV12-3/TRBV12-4 CASSQNLQGEYGYTF TGTGCCAGCAGCCAAAATCTCCAGGGTGAATATGGCTACACCTTC
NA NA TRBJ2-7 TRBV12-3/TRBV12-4 CASSFGHTVKFYEQYF TGTGCCAGCAGTTTCGGGCATACAGTGAAATTCTACGAGCAGTACTTC
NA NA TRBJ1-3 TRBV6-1 CASSRGGSYGNNIYF TGTGCCAGCAGTCGGGGGGGGAGCTATGGAAACAACATATATTTT
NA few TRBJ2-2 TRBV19 CASSQGSSGELFF TGTGCCAGTAGTCAGGGGAGCTCCGGGGAGCTGTTTTTT
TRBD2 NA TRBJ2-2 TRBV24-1 CATSSWTSKSGDLFF TGTGCCACCAGCTCCTGGACTAGCAAATCCGGGGATCTGTTTTTT
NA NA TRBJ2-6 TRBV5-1 CARSFSGTGANDLTF TGCGCCAGGAGCTTCAGTGGGACTGGGGCCAACGACCTGACTTTC
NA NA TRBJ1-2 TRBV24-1 CATSDLETNGYTF TGTGCCACCAGTGATTTGGAGACGAACGGCTACACCTTC
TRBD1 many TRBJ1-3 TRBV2 CASSRDRVSGNTIYF TGTGCCAGCAGCCGGGACAGGGTTTCCGGAAACACCATATATTTT
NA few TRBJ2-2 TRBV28 CASSLFRLVAGELFF TGTGCCAGCAGTTTATTTCGCCTAGTGGCCGGGGAGCTGTTTTTT
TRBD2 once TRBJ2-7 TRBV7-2 CASSASGLAVYEQYF TGTGCCAGCAGCGCAAGCGGGCTAGCGGTTTACGAGCAGTACTTC